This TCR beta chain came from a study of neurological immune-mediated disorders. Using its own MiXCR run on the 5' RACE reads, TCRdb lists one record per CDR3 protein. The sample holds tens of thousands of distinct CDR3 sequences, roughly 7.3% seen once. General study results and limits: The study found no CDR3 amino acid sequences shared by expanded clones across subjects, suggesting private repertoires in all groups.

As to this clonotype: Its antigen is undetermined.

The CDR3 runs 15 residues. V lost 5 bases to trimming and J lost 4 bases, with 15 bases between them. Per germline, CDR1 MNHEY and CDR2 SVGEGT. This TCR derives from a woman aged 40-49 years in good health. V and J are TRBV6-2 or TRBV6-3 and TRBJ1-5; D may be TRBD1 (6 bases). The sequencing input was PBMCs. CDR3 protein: CASSVHGDNNQPQHF. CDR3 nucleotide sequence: TGTGCCAGCAGTGTGCACGGGGACAATAATCAGCCCCAGCATTTT.